Below are 16 T cell receptor beta chains sequenced from a single sample in a study of spatial heterogeneity in lung cancer (dated by TCRdb to about 2019). Library construction relied on 5' RACE. TCRdb shows the sequencer as NextSeq 500. TCRdb trimmed public reads at Q25 via fastp, called clones via MiXCR and kept in-frame beta chains. Merged by CDR3 protein, the rows form single entries marked with the most common genes and DNA. Across this sample there are approximately 770 distinct CDR3 sequences, with 55% seen only once. Clones ranked in the top ten supply roughly 25% of the sample. The time point tag for this specimen amounts to: sample taken at primary tumor resection. Without any cell sorting, TCR sequencing was performed on whole RNA extracted either from tumor and nontumor lung tissue or from cryopreserved PBMC samples. The sequenced sample was PBMCs, obtained at surgery. The receptors shown here come from a female donor with early-stage non-small cell lung cancer.

With respect to this clonotype: Within a library made for alpha chains, this beta chain is off target, and its count is uninformative. The rearrangement uses TRBV20-1 and TRBJ2-2, with 7 bases identical to TRBD2. This CDR3 is 15 amino acids long. CDR1 is DFQATT, CDR2 SNEGSKA, per germline (reference sequence). V lost 1 base and J lost 6; bases outside the gene matches: 8. The CDR3 sequence: CSARGGGSDAGELFF. Here the CDR3 DNA reads TGCAGTGCTAGAGGGGGCGGGAGTGACGCCGGGGAGCTGTTTTTT.

This clonotype came up a few times. This beta chain was picked up by a library intended for alpha chains and is off target, so its count carries little meaning. The genes are TRBV3-1 and TRBJ2-7; no reliable D call. Trimming left V 3 bases short and J 6 bases short, with 9 bases between. Germline V gene sequence: CDR1 LGHDT, CDR2 YNNKEL (reference sequence). The CDR3 runs 12 residues. The CDR3 reads CASSQTDGEQYF. CDR3 coding DNA: TGTGCCAGCAGCCAGACCGACGGCGAGCAGTACTTC.

This clonotype was found once. For a library built for alpha chains, this beta chain is a stray read; little rests on its size. The chain employs TRBV6-2 or TRBV6-3 and TRBJ2-7; D might be TRBD2 (6 bases). Trimming removed 6 bases from V and 6 bases from J, with 24 bases in between. CDR3 length: 16 residues. Looked up from germline, CDR1 is MNHEY and CDR2 is SVGEGT. This chain's CDR3 is CASSPPPDRLGGEQYF. The DNA of the CDR3 is TGTGCCAGCAGCCCGCCCCCCGACAGACTCGGGGGCGAGCAGTACTTC.

The count of this clonotype is one. For a library built for alpha chains, this beta chain is a stray read; little rests on its size. This CDR3 is CASSSHYSVSYNEQFF. Here the CDR3 DNA reads TGTGCCAGCAGCTCGCATTATAGCGTCTCCTACAATGAGCAGTTCTTC. The V and J genes are TRBV7-2 and TRBJ2-1; the D gene is possibly TRBD2 (5 bases). V lost 4 bases and J 0 bases, leaving 13 bases between the germline ends. Germline V CDR1 and CDR2: SGHTA, FQGNSA. This CDR3 has 16 amino acids.

Note on this clonotype: This beta chain slipped into a library made for alpha chains as a stray read, so its size is not meaningful. The V call is TRBV12-3 or TRBV12-4, the J call TRBJ2-7; 12 bases align to TRBD2. Trimming cost V 5 bases and J 7 bases; bases outside gene matches: 6. There are 14 residues in the CDR3. Here the CDR3 DNA reads TGTGCCAGCAGTCGACTAGCGGGAGTAGGGGAGCAGTACTTC. Amino acids: CASSRLAGVGEQYF.

This clonotype was seen once. For a library built for alpha chains, this beta chain is a stray read; little rests on its size. This chain joins TRBV14 and TRBJ2-1, with 7 bases that match TRBD2. CDR1 is SGHDN and CDR2 is FVKESK in the germline V gene. The J segment lost 9 bases and the V segment lost 1 base, leaving 9 bases of the junction unmatched. This CDR3 has 15 amino acids. CDR3 sequence reads: CASSQVAGGLSEQFF. In DNA form, the CDR3 reads TGTGCCAGCAGCCAAGTAGCGGGCGGCCTTAGTGAGCAGTTCTTC.

On this clonotype: Little can be read into the size of this beta chain, an off-target read in a library designed for alpha chains. The chain joins TRBV12-3 or TRBV12-4 to TRBJ2-7, with 7 bases aligning to TRBD1. The junction had 9 bases not matched to a gene; V was cut back by 11 bases and J by 2 bases. The CDR3 consists of 13 residues. The CDR3 region is CASRQGGPYEQYF. For the CDR3, the DNA is TGTGCCTCCCGACAGGGTGGCCCCTACGAGCAGTACTTC.

Details on this clonotype: Because the library targeted alpha chains, this beta chain is an off-target read whose size means little. The chain has TRBV5-6 and TRBJ2-1, with D unresolved. Germline V gives CDR1 SGHDT, CDR2 YYEEEE. Trimming shortened V by 0 bases and J by 12 bases, and 13 bases separated the two germline ends. CDR3 length: 13 amino acids. The CDR3 sequence is CASSLGRQQGQFF. CDR3 sequence (DNA): TGTGCCAGCAGCTTGGGTCGGCAGCAAGGGCAGTTCTTC.

This clonotype has more than one count but fewer than ten. Little can be read into the size of this beta chain, an off-target read in a library designed for alpha chains. CDR3 DNA sequence: TGCGCCAGCAGCTTCACTTTAGGGACTAGCGGGAGTAATGAGCAGTTCTTC. The encoded protein is CASSFTLGTSGSNEQFF. The rearrangement uses TRBV4-3 and TRBJ2-1, with 14 nucleotides matching TRBD2. With 5 bases clipped from V and 7 bases from J, the junction kept 10 bases outside the gene matches. Per germline, CDR1 LGHNA and CDR2 YSLEER. The CDR3 runs 17 residues.

Concerning this clonotype itself: Because this beta chain is a stray read in a library intended to capture alpha chains, its abundance should not be given much weight. The gene calls are TRBV29-1 and TRBJ2-5; D is unresolved. CDR1 SQVTM and CDR2 ANQGSEA come from the germline V gene. V lost 4 bases to trimming and J lost 1 base, with 10 bases between them. The length of the CDR3 is 13 residues. This CDR3 is CSVARHLQETQYF. DNA for the CDR3: TGCAGCGTTGCGCGTCACCTCCAAGAGACCCAGTACTTC.

This clonotype was picked up a small number of times. This beta chain is an off-target read within a library intended for alpha chains, so its frequency means little. The rearrangement joins TRBV12-3 or TRBV12-4 to TRBJ2-7, with a tentative D call TRBD1 (5 bases). This CDR3 has 14 amino acids. Trimming stripped 6 bases from V and 0 bases from J, with 12 bases between. The CDR3, as DNA: TGTGCCAGCAGCCCTCAGGGTTCCTCCTACGAGCAGTACTTC. The encoded protein is CASSPQGSSYEQYF.

Comments on this clonotype: The library was designed around alpha chains, so this beta chain is a stray read whose abundance carries little weight. For the CDR3, the DNA is TGTGCCAGCAGCCAAGACAGCAACTCTGGAAACACCATATATTTT. This codes for CASSQDSNSGNTIYF. The chain is built from TRBV3-1 and TRBJ1-3; D is ambiguous. The germline V and J ends were trimmed by 0 bases and 0 bases, with 6 bases remaining between them. The germline V gene has CDR1 LGHDT and CDR2 YNNKEL (reference sequence). The CDR3 spans 15 residues.

Comment on this clonotype: The library was designed around alpha chains, so this beta chain is a stray read whose abundance carries little weight. The V gene is TRBV14, the J gene TRBJ2-2; D ambiguous. This CDR3 has 17 amino acids. CDR1 and CDR2 (germline): SGHDN, FVKESK. Between the trimmed V and J ends, which lost 3 bases and 0 bases, there was a span of 14 bases. The CDR3 bases are TGTGCCAGCAGCCAGAACCGGGCAATTGCGAACACCGGGGAGCTGTTTTTT. Residues: CASSQNRAIANTGELFF.

Concerning this clonotype itself: Because this beta chain is a stray read in a library intended to capture alpha chains, its abundance should not be given much weight. The chain links TRBV5-1 to TRBJ2-7, with D uncertain. V lost 0 bases, J lost 4 bases, and 14 bases lay in between. This CDR3 region has 15 residues. Germline CDR1 SGHRS, CDR2 YFSETQ. Here the CDR3 DNA reads TGCGCCAGCAGCTTGGAGTCTCCTCTCCCTTACGAGCAGTACTTC. The encoded protein is CASSLESPLPYEQYF.

On this clonotype itself: This beta chain is a stray sequence in a library constructed for alpha chains; its clone size is not meaningful. The V call is TRBV4-2, the J call TRBJ2-6, with D possibly TRBD1 on 6 matching bases. The CDR3 sequence is 17 residues long. Germline V gene data show CDR1 as LGHNA and CDR2 as YNFKEQ. V was clipped by 2 bases and J by 1 base, with 12 bases between them. Here the CDR3 reads CASSQKGGESGANVLTF. As DNA, the CDR3 is TGTGCCAGCAGCCAAAAAGGGGGTGAGTCTGGGGCCAACGTCCTGACTTTC.

Only one count was recorded for this clonotype. Being off target in a library aimed at alpha chains, this beta chain has a size of little meaning. V gene TRBV13 combines with J gene TRBJ2-1; TRBD2 agrees at 11 bases. Trimming removed 3 bases from V and 6 bases from J; junction bases left unmatched: 7. The CDR3 sequence is 16 residues long. The germline CDR1 and CDR2 sequences are PRHDT and FYEKMQ (reference sequence). CDR3 nucleotide sequence: TGTGCCAGCAGCTTTCCGACTAGCGGGACGGGCAATGAGCAGTTCTTC. This translates into CASSFPTSGTGNEQFF.